This T cell receptor beta chain was sequenced for a study of cytomegalovirus exposure and HLA in healthy donors. The overall study: Researchers previously reported finding 100 million or so unique TCR beta sequences from 150 million to 200 million T cells.

Whole-study findings and limits: A few of the chains that were CMV-associated were confirmed in vitro to be specific for CMV antigens. Rare sequences made up most TCRs, while some public TCRs were found in many donors. TCR beta chains associated with HLA were, in a later analysis, more clonally expanded than equally common others.

PCR employed 60 Vbeta and 13 Jbeta primers. Sequenced by immunoSEQ multiplex PCR; TCRdb stores in-frame clones only, minus some. The specimen's table records 70,000 to 80,000 clones. This CDR3 spans 15 amino acids. Germline CDR1 SGDLS, CDR2 YYNGEE. V was clipped by 0 bases and J by 0 bases, with 10 bases between them. About this clone itself: Its target is not known.

Sample: PBMCs. This TCR derives from a man aged 35-49 years in good health and CMV-seronegative. The V and J genes are TRBV9 and TRBJ2-7, with D possibly TRBD1 on 6 matching bases. CDR3 in amino acids: CASSVGGTSSYEQYF. For the CDR3, the DNA is TGTGCCAGCAGCGTAGGGGGGACAAGCTCCTACGAGCAGTACTTC.